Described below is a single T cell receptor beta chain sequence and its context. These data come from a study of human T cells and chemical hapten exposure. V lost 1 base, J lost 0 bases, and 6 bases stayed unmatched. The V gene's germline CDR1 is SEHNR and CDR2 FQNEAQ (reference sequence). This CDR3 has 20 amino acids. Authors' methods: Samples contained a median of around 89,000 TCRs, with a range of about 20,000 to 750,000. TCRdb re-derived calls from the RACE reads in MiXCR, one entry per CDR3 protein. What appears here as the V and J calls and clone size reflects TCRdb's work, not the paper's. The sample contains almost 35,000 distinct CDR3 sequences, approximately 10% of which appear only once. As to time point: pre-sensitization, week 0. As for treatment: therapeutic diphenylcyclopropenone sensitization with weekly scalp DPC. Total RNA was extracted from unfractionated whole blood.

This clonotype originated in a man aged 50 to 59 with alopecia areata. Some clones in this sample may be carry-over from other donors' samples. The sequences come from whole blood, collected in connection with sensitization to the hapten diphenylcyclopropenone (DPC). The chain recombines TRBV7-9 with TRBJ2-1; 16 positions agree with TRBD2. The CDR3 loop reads CASSLEGLAGGPSSYNEQFF. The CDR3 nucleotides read TGTGCCAGCAGCTTAGAGGGACTAGCGGGAGGGCCGAGCTCCTACAATGAGCAGTTCTTC.